This T cell receptor beta chain was retrieved from a study of blood T cell repertoires in COVID-19. Study background: Acute and convalescent COVID-19 samples came from the United States, Italy and Spain. Sources were T cells, B-cell-depleted T cells, or PBMCs; the material itself was cDNA or gDNA.

This clone has just a few counts. J gave up 7 bases and V 6 bases, and 5 bases lay outside the gene matches. The CDR3 is 14 residues long. Germline values: CDR1 MDHEN, CDR2 SYDVKM. Data came from immunoSEQ multiplex PCR; TCRdb stores just in-frame clones and leaves some out. This sample has 350,000 or so clones, with roughly 84% found just once. Among Cohort 3 donors, those recovered had two negative PCRs, clearance, or symptom resolution. The sequence came from a woman aged 25-40 years who had recovered from COVID-19. The sample consisted of PBMCs or T cells enriched from blood (not recorded which). The chain combines TRBV28 with TRBJ1-6; 8 bases match TRBD1. The CDR3 sequence: CASRTGGGNSPLHF. The CDR3 DNA reads as TGTGCCAGCAGAACAGGGGGTGGGAATTCACCCCTCCACTTT.